The 18 T cell receptor beta chains reported below all come from one sample, sequenced in a study of T cell responses to AZD1222 COVID-19 vaccine. Assay used: immunoSEQ multiplex PCR; TCRdb lists only in-frame clones, some missing. The table has about 140,000 clones, approximately 92% seen once. The sequencing here drew on peripheral blood, taken on day 0 of AZD1222 vaccination. The receptors were sampled from an adult in good health.

The chain has TRBV6-5 and TRBJ1-2; 7 nucleotides align to TRBD1. The CDR3 is 14 residues long. The germline V gene has CDR1 MNHEY and CDR2 SVGAGI. The trim removed 2 bases at V and 4 bases at J, leaving 4 bases unmatched. CDR3 in DNA: TGTGCCAGCAGTTACGGGACAGCCGTCTATGGCTACACCTTC. Protein: CASSYGTAVYGYTF.

This clone was recorded only once. This chain uses TRBV5-1 with TRBJ1-4; TRBD1 agrees at 8 bases. The trim removed 4 bases at V and 7 bases at J, leaving 9 bases unmatched. This CDR3 is built from 15 residues. Germline-derived CDR1 and CDR2 are SGHRS and YFSETQ. The CDR3 region is CASSEIDRGGEKLFF. CDR3 nucleotides: TGCGCCAGCAGCGAAATAGACAGGGGCGGTGAAAAACTGTTTTTT. Full variable domain (missing parts from reference TRBV5-1 and TRBJ1-4): KAGVTQTPRYLIKTRGQQVTLSCSPISGHRSVSWYQQTPGQGLQFLFEYFSETQRNKGNFPGRFSGRQFSNSRSEMNVSTLELGDSALYLCASSEIDRGGEKLFFGSGTQLSVL.

The genes are TRBV28 and TRBJ1-1; D is uncertain. The CDR3 covers 13 residues. Per the germline V gene, CDR1 is MDHEN and CDR2 is SYDVKM. The V gene lost 6 bases and the J gene lost 4 bases, with 12 bases spanning the gap. CDR3 in DNA: TGTGCCAGCAGCCTAGGAGCAACCACTGAAGCTTTCTTT. Translated, it gives CASSLGATTEAFF. Drawing the rest from reference TRBV28 and TRBJ1-1, the complete variable domain is DVKVTQSSRYLVKRTGEKVFLECVQDMDHENMFWYRQDPGLGLRLIYFSYDVKMKEKGDIPEGYSVSREKKERFSLILESASTNQTSMYLCASSLGATTEAFFGQGTRLTVV.

This chain joins TRBV14 and TRBJ2-1, with D unresolved. The CDR3 contains 15 residues. Looked up from germline, CDR1 is SGHDN and CDR2 is FVKESK. V dropped 2 bases and J dropped 2 bases, with 10 bases sitting between them. The CDR3 sequence: CASSQNSGPYNEQFF. DNA for the CDR3: TGTGCCAGCAGCCAAAACTCCGGGCCCTACAATGAGCAGTTCTTC.

The chain links TRBV29-1 to TRBJ2-3; no firm D call. This CDR3 region has 14 residues. Trimming stripped 7 bases from V and 3 bases from J, with 17 bases between. Germline CDR1 SQVTM, CDR2 ANQGSEA. For the CDR3, the DNA is TGCAGCGCCAAGACTCGCTCCCCGACAGATACGCAGTATTTT. Its translation is CSAKTRSPTDTQYF.

This clone was detected a few times. The V gene is TRBV7-8, the J gene TRBJ2-5; 11 bases match TRBD2. Germline V gene data show CDR1 as SGHVS and CDR2 as FQNEAQ. Unmatched junction bases numbered 10, after V lost 5 bases and J lost 5 bases. This CDR3 has 16 residues. The CDR3 bases are TGTGCCAGCAGCGGTAGCGGGAGGGCCTCGTGGGAGACCCAGTACTTC. Encoded protein: CASSGSGRASWETQYF.

As DNA, the CDR3 is TGCGCCAGCAGCCCCACTAGCGGGGGGACCTCCTACGAGCAGTACTTC. Its protein is CASSPTSGGTSYEQYF. V is TRBV4-1 and J is TRBJ2-7, with 12 bases that match TRBD2. In germline, CDR1 is MGHRA, CDR2 YSYEKL. Losses at the gene ends were 4 bases for V and 0 bases for J; bases not matched to a gene: 4. The CDR3 loop spans 16 amino acids.

V usage is TRBV7-2 and J usage is TRBJ1-3; the D is unclear. Trimming stripped 5 bases from V and 4 bases from J, with 6 bases between. Germline V gene data show CDR1 as SGHTA and CDR2 as FQGNSA. The CDR3 has 12 amino acids. CDR3 DNA sequence: TGTGCCAGCAGCCCGAACGGAAACACCATATATTTT. Translation: CASSPNGNTIYF.

The V call is TRBV13, the J call TRBJ2-3; tentative D call: TRBD2 (5 bases). This CDR3 comprises 14 residues. Between the trimmed V and J ends, which lost 3 bases and 0 bases, there was a span of 7 bases. The germline CDR1 and CDR2 sequences are PRHDT and FYEKMQ (reference sequence). CDR3 in amino acids: CASSFGKSTDTQYF. As DNA, the CDR3 is TGTGCCAGCAGCTTCGGGAAAAGCACAGATACGCAGTATTTT. The complete variable domain, with remaining parts taken from reference TRBV13 and TRBJ2-3, reads AAGVIQSPRHLIKEKRETATLKCYPIPRHDTVYWYQQGPGQDPQFLISFYEKMQSDKGSIPDRFSAQQFSDYHSELNMSSLELGDSALYFCASSFGKSTDTQYFGPGTRLTVL.

The chain couples TRBV7-8 to TRBJ2-1, with D possibly TRBD1 on 6 matching bases. CDR1 is SGHVS and CDR2 is FQNEAQ in the germline V gene. V lost 3 bases and J 8 bases, leaving 11 bases between the germline ends. This CDR3 has 13 residues. The CDR3 nucleotides read TGTGCCAGCAGCTTTTCCGACAGGCATGAGCAGTTCTTC. Its translation: CASSFSDRHEQFF.

The chain uses TRBV21-1 and TRBJ2-3; the table's D call, TRBD2, has no DNA check behind it. TRBV21-1 is annotated as a pseudogene. The CDR3 is 20 amino acids. Here the CDR3 DNA reads TGTGCCAGCAGCAAAGATAATCGGACTAGCGGGAGAATTTGCACAGATACGCAGTATTTT. Encoded protein: CASSKDNRTSGRICTDTQYF.

The chain employs TRBV28 and TRBJ2-1; the match to TRBD2 covers 12 bases. Germline loops: CDR1 MDHEN, CDR2 SYDVKM. The CDR3 runs to 15 residues. The ends lost 5 bases at V and 7 bases at J; junction bases unmatched: 6. Written as DNA, the CDR3 is TGTGCCAGCAGTACCCAAGGACTAGCGGGGAATGAGCAGTTCTTC. This encodes CASSTQGLAGNEQFF.

The chain recombines TRBV7-8 with TRBJ2-2, with D possibly TRBD1 on 6 matching bases. Trimming shortened V by 5 bases and J by 4 bases, and 14 bases separated the two germline ends. The CDR3 runs 15 residues. Germline assignment: CDR1 SGHVS and CDR2 FQNEAQ. CDR3 sequence reads: CASSQKQGGTGELFF. CDR3 in DNA: TGTGCCAGCAGCCAAAAACAGGGCGGCACCGGGGAGCTGTTTTTT. Full variable domain (rest looked up from reference TRBV7-8 and TRBJ2-2): GAGVSQSPRYKVAKRGQDVALRCDPISGHVSLFWYQQALGQGPEFLTYFQNEAQLDKSGLPSDRFFAERPEGSVSTLKIQRTQQEDSAVYLCASSQKQGGTGELFFGEGSRLTVL.

Turning to this clone: Other DNA sequences in the same sample also yield this CDR3. V and J are TRBV27 and TRBJ1-1, with D unresolved. V lost 2 bases to trimming and J lost 2 bases, with 6 bases between them. This CDR3 comprises 13 residues. CDR1 and CDR2 from the germline V gene are MNHEY and SMNVEV (reference sequence). CDR3 bases: TGTGCCAGCAGTTTAGGGCGAAACACTGAAGCTTTCTTT. Amino acid sequence: CASSLGRNTEAFF.

The V call is TRBV2, the J call TRBJ1-2; D not resolved. Trimming pared 4 bases from V and 4 bases from J, leaving 10 bases between. CDR1 is SNHLY and CDR2 is FYNNEI in the germline V gene. This CDR3 is 13 amino acids long. The CDR3 DNA reads TGTGCCAGCAGTGTCGACACCTCCTATGGCTACACCTTC. Translation: CASSVDTSYGYTF.

By share, this clone ranks as medium-sized. V gene TRBV2 combines with J gene TRBJ2-7; perhaps TRBD1 as D (5 bases). The CDR3 consists of 13 residues. CDR1 is SNHLY and CDR2 is FYNNEI in the germline V gene. Deletions cut 7 bases from V and 0 bases from J, with 10 bases between. The chain's CDR3 is CASKPDSSYEQYF. DNA for the CDR3: TGTGCCAGCAAACCCGACAGCTCCTACGAGCAGTACTTC. The full variable domain, its missing parts supplied by reference TRBV2 and TRBJ2-7, is EPEVTQTPSHQVTQMGQEVILRCVPISNHLYFYWYRQILGQKVEFLVSFYNNEISEKSEIFDDQFSVERPDGSNFTLKIRSTKLEDSAMYFCASKPDSSYEQYFGPGTRLTVT.

The rearrangement links TRBV2 to TRBJ2-3, with D unclear. V was clipped by 3 bases and J by 2 bases, with 12 bases between them. This CDR3 has 15 amino acids. In germline, CDR1 is SNHLY, CDR2 FYNNEI. CDR3 region: CASSEQTPITDTQYF. CDR3 nucleotides: TGTGCCAGCAGTGAGCAGACTCCGATCACAGATACGCAGTATTTT.

The chain links TRBV18 to TRBJ1-2, with 9 bases matching TRBD1. Germline V CDR1 and CDR2: KGHSH, LQKENI. V lost 4 bases, J lost 0 bases, and 6 bases stayed unmatched. This CDR3 contains 16 residues. DNA of the CDR3: TGTGCCAGCTCACACCGGGACAGGGTGGCTAACTATGGCTACACCTTC. Translated: CASSHRDRVANYGYTF.